This T cell receptor beta chain was sequenced in a study of CD4 and CD8 cells across lung adenocarcinoma regions. TCRdb passed the PCR reads through MiXCR, listing each CDR3 protein once. The table includes approximately 6,000 distinct CDR3 sequences, 51% detected once. Concerning this clonotype itself: The junction does not match germline at one end; this may be a read error.

Sequencing was done on a sample of CD4+ T cells from the center of a lung tumor. This TCR was recovered from a female donor with lung adenocarcinoma. The CD4 and CD8 labels of this study may be unreliable.

In nucleotides, the CDR3 is TGTGCCAGCAGGGGAACAGGGGGCCGTGTCCAAGAGACCCAGTATTTC. Translation gives CASRGTGGRVQETQYF. The V and J genes are TRBV6-4 and TRBJ2-5; 9 bases fit TRBD1. The CDR3 length is 16 residues. Germline values: CDR1 MRHNA, CDR2 SNTAGT.